The 12 T cell receptor beta chains given below trace back to one sample, sequenced in a study of T cell responses to AZD1222 COVID-19 vaccine (dated by TCRdb to about 2021). Library creation used the immunoSEQ multiplex PCR assay. Here the immuneACCESS table is served through TCRdb, limited to in-frame sequences with V and J called. Missing clones are a known gap in these copies; in checked studies unresolved V genes cover under half, and the rest lacks a known reason. For this sample there are more than 95,000 clones; approximately 90% appear just once. Of the sample, approximately 7% falls within the top ten clones. Interpreted using the paper, the time point label stands for: baseline before first vaccination. The sequenced sample was peripheral blood, obtained on day 0 of AZD1222 vaccination. The receptors come from an adult in good health.

V and J are TRBV7-8 and TRBJ2-2; 8 positions agree with TRBD1. The germline V gene has CDR1 SGHVS and CDR2 FQNEAQ. The CDR3 loop spans 15 amino acids. V gave up 5 bases and J gave up 2 bases; unmatched junction bases: 4. This CDR3 reads CASSASGGNTGELFF. DNA for the CDR3: TGTGCCAGCAGCGCGTCAGGGGGCAACACCGGGGAGCTGTTTTTT.

The rearrangement uses TRBV12-3 or TRBV12-4 and TRBJ2-3; perhaps TRBD2 as D (5 bases). The CDR3 covers 13 residues. Between the trimmed V and J ends, which lost 3 bases and 3 bases, there was a span of 7 bases. The CDR3 DNA follows: TGTGCCAGCAGTTTCGGCGGGACAGATACGCAGTATTTT. Its protein product is CASSFGGTDTQYF.

V usage is TRBV6-4 and J usage is TRBJ2-3; no firm D call. The CDR3 consists of 19 residues. Germline-derived CDR1 and CDR2 are MRHNA and SNTAGT. Trimming removed 0 bases from V and 1 base from J, with 20 bases in between. CDR3 DNA: TGTGCCAGCAGTGACTCGATATCGCAAGCTGCTTCCGGCACAGATACGCAGTATTTT. It is translated as CASSDSISQAASGTDTQYF.

This clone has just a few counts. The V gene is TRBV5-1, the J gene TRBJ2-5, with 7 bases identical to TRBD1. V was pared by 4 bases and J by 2 bases, with 5 bases of the junction left unmatched. The germline CDR1 and CDR2 sequences are SGHRS and YFSETQ. The CDR3 is made up of 14 amino acids. CDR3 residues: CASSPQGPQETQYF. CDR3 bases: TGCGCCAGCAGCCCACAGGGGCCTCAAGAGACCCAGTACTTC.

This sequence joins TRBV4-2 and TRBJ1-2, with 9 bases identical to TRBD1. Germline V CDR1 and CDR2: LGHNA, YNFKEQ. The CDR3 runs to 16 residues. V was clipped by 0 bases and J by 4 bases; unmatched bases: 6. The CDR3, as DNA: TGTGCCAGCAGCCAAGATCGGGGACAGGGTGGCTATGGCTACACCTTC. It encodes CASSQDRGQGGYGYTF.

The chain uses TRBV9 and TRBJ1-1; D call uncertain. Trimming pared 1 base from V and 1 base from J, leaving 5 bases between. Looked up from germline, CDR1 is SGDLS and CDR2 is YYNGEE. The CDR3 is made up of 13 amino acids. DNA for the CDR3: TGTGCCAGCAGCGTAAATCCGAACACTGAAGCTTTCTTT. This codes for CASSVNPNTEAFF.

The chain uses TRBV2 and TRBJ1-5; D is undetermined. V shed 6 bases and J shed 6 bases, with 12 bases lying between them. CDR3 length: 13 residues. Germline V lookup: CDR1 SNHLY, CDR2 FYNNEI. This chain's CDR3 is CASRGGVGQPQHF. CDR3 bases: TGTGCCAGCAGGGGCGGAGTGGGTCAGCCCCAGCATTTT.

The V gene is TRBV9, the J gene TRBJ2-1, with 13 bases aligning to TRBD2. This CDR3 contains 18 residues. J was trimmed by 0 bases and V by 0 bases; bases with no gene match: 3. Per the germline V gene, CDR1 is SGDLS and CDR2 is YYNGEE. The CDR3 region is CASSVALAGGSSYNEQFF. The DNA of the CDR3 is TGTGCCAGCAGCGTAGCACTAGCGGGAGGGAGCTCCTACAATGAGCAGTTCTTC.

The V call is TRBV28, the J call TRBJ1-1; a possible D gene is TRBD1 (6 bases). Trimming removed 6 bases at V and 1 base at J, with 15 bases between. The CDR3 is 15 amino acids. CDR1 is MDHEN, CDR2 SYDVKM, per germline. The CDR3 sequence: CASRTTGHENTEAFF. CDR3 coding DNA: TGTGCCAGCAGAACGACAGGCCACGAGAACACTGAAGCTTTCTTT.

The V and J genes are TRBV7-9 and TRBJ1-2, with 7 bases fitting TRBD1. Germline CDR1 and CDR2: SEHNR and FQNEAQ (reference sequence). Trimming cost V 4 bases and J 7 bases; bases outside gene matches: 18. This CDR3 spans 17 amino acids. Here the CDR3 reads CASSSPTWKGAVGGYTF. The CDR3 nucleotides are TGTGCCAGCAGCTCACCCACGTGGAAGGGGGCAGTTGGTGGCTACACCTTC.

The gene calls are TRBV5-1 and TRBJ1-4; the match to TRBD1 covers 7 bases. CDR3 size: 13 residues. V was pared by 5 bases and J by 2 bases, with 0 bases of the junction left unmatched. Germline values: CDR1 SGHRS, CDR2 YFSETQ. In nucleotides, the CDR3 is TGCGCCAGCAGGACAGGGACTAATGAAAAACTGTTTTTT. Protein sequence: CASRTGTNEKLFF.

The chain carries TRBV27 and TRBJ2-1, with TRBD1 matching 9 bases. The CDR3 loop spans 15 amino acids. From germline, CDR1 is MNHEY and CDR2 SMNVEV (reference sequence). With 5 bases clipped from V and 5 bases from J, the junction kept 7 bases outside the gene matches. As DNA, the CDR3 is TGTGCCAGCAGTCCGGGGACAGGGATCCACAATGAGCAGTTCTTC. Its translation is CASSPGTGIHNEQFF.